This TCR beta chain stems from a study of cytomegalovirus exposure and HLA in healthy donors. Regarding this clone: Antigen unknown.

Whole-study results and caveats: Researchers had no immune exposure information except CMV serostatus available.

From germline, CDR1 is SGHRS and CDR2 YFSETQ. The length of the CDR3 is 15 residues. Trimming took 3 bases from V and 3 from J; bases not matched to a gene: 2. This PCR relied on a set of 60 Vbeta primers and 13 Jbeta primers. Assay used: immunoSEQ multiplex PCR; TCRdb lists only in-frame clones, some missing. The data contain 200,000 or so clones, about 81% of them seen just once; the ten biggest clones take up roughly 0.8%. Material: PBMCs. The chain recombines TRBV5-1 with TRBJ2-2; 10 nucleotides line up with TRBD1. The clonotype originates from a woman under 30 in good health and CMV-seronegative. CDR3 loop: CASSWDRGHTGELFF. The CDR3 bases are TGCGCCAGCAGCTGGGACAGGGGACACACCGGGGAGCTGTTTTTT.